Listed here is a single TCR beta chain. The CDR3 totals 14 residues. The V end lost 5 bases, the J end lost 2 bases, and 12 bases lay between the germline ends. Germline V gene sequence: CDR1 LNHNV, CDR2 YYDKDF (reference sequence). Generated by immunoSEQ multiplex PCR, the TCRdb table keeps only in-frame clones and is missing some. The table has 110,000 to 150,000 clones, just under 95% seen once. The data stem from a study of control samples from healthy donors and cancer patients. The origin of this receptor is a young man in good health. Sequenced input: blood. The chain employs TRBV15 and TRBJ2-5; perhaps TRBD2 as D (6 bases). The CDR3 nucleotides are TGTGCCACCAGCGGGACTGTGGGACAAGAGACCCAGTACTTC. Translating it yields CATSGTVGQETQYF.